These T cell receptor beta chains were read from a single sample in a study of shared clonotypes between healthy human individuals. Clones were read by immunoSEQ multiplex PCR, and TCRdb kept only the in-frame ones, dropping some. The sample has around 700,000 clones; 92% are singletons. What was sequenced was naive CD8+ T cells sorted from blood. These TCRs come from a young man in good health. Each CDR3 is given with its conserved first and last residue. The order of the fields is V gene, J gene, clone size, D gene, CDR3 length, CDR3 protein, CDR3 DNA. A D gene is named only where the DNA matches it firmly. Not all rows give a size; the values are once, few, many and, for expanded clones, a class.

v_call: TRBV13; j_call: TRBJ2-6; clone_size: once; d_call: NA; cdr3_length: 16; cdr3_aa: CASSLRLGPGANVLTF; cdr3_nt: TGTGCCAGCAGCTTAAGGCTAGGGCCTGGGGCCAACGTCCTGACTTTC
v_call: TRBV2; j_call: TRBJ2-7; clone_size: NA; d_call: NA; cdr3_length: 15; cdr3_aa: CASRDYRGGGYEQYF; cdr3_nt: TGTGCCAGCAGGGACTACCGTGGGGGTGGCTACGAGCAGTACTTC
v_call: TRBV19; j_call: TRBJ2-1; clone_size: NA; d_call: NA; cdr3_length: 11; cdr3_aa: CASSTYNEQFF; cdr3_nt: TGTGCCAGTAGTACCTACAATGAGCAGTTCTTC
v_call: TRBV20-1; j_call: TRBJ2-1; clone_size: NA; d_call: NA; cdr3_length: 9; cdr3_aa: CSAFGEQFF; cdr3_nt: TGCAGTGCTTTTGGGGAGCAGTTCTTC
v_call: TRBV19; j_call: TRBJ2-7; clone_size: NA; d_call: NA; cdr3_length: 13; cdr3_aa: CASSPGVSYEQYF; cdr3_nt: TGTGCCAGTAGCCCGGGAGTTTCCTACGAGCAGTACTTC
v_call: TRBV5-3; j_call: TRBJ2-3; clone_size: medium-sized; d_call: TRBD1; cdr3_length: 18; cdr3_aa: CARSHDRGKLRDTDTQYF; cdr3_nt: TGTGCCAGAAGCCACGACAGGGGGAAACTTCGAGACACAGATACGCAGTATTTT
v_call: TRBV5-4; j_call: TRBJ2-7; clone_size: NA; d_call: TRBD2; cdr3_length: 14; cdr3_aa: CASSITREGHEQYF; cdr3_nt: TGTGCCTCAAGTATTACGCGGGAGGGCCACGAGCAGTACTTC
v_call: TRBV7-2; j_call: TRBJ2-3; clone_size: NA; d_call: NA; cdr3_length: 15; cdr3_aa: CASSFGSRSTDTQYF; cdr3_nt: TGTGCCAGCAGCTTTGGGAGTCGGAGCACAGATACGCAGTATTTT
v_call: TRBV7-9; j_call: TRBJ2-3; clone_size: NA; d_call: NA; cdr3_length: 17; cdr3_aa: CASSPRGDRLNTDTQYF; cdr3_nt: TGTGCCAGCAGCCCCCGGGGTGACAGGCTGAACACAGATACGCAGTATTTT
v_call: TRBV6-1; j_call: TRBJ2-3; clone_size: NA; d_call: NA; cdr3_length: 13; cdr3_aa: CASSDSRGDTQYF; cdr3_nt: TGTGCCAGCAGTGACAGTAGGGGAGATACGCAGTATTTT
v_call: TRBV27; j_call: TRBJ2-7; clone_size: NA; d_call: NA; cdr3_length: 16; cdr3_aa: CASSLSGGWGTYEQYF; cdr3_nt: TGTGCCAGCAGTTTATCCGGAGGTTGGGGAACCTACGAGCAGTACTTC
v_call: TRBV30; j_call: TRBJ2-7; clone_size: NA; d_call: NA; cdr3_length: 14; cdr3_aa: CAWSVGGSSYEQYF; cdr3_nt: TGTGCCTGGAGTGTGGGGGGCAGTTCCTACGAGCAGTACTTC
v_call: TRBV18; j_call: TRBJ2-7; clone_size: few; d_call: TRBD1; cdr3_length: 16; cdr3_aa: CASSPPGTGKTYEQYF; cdr3_nt: TGTGCCAGCTCACCACCCGGGACAGGCAAAACTTACGAGCAGTACTTC
v_call: TRBV9; j_call: TRBJ2-3; clone_size: NA; d_call: NA; cdr3_length: 15; cdr3_aa: CASSPLVQGSDTQYF; cdr3_nt: TGTGCCAGCAGCCCCCTAGTGCAGGGGTCAGATACGCAGTATTTT
v_call: TRBV28; j_call: TRBJ2-7; clone_size: NA; d_call: NA; cdr3_length: 11; cdr3_aa: CATTLFYEQYF; cdr3_nt: TGTGCCACCACCCTGTTCTACGAGCAGTACTTC
v_call: TRBV7-9; j_call: TRBJ2-1; clone_size: NA; d_call: NA; cdr3_length: 18; cdr3_aa: CASSGRRFGPPYNSEQFF; cdr3_nt: TGTGCCAGCAGCGGGCGACGTTTCGGCCCCCCCTACAATTCTGAGCAGTTCTTC
v_call: TRBV5-1; j_call: TRBJ2-5; clone_size: NA; d_call: NA; cdr3_length: 16; cdr3_aa: CASSFFAESDQETQYF; cdr3_nt: TGCGCCAGCAGCTTTTTTGCGGAGTCAGACCAAGAGACCCAGTACTTC
v_call: TRBV7-8; j_call: TRBJ1-4; clone_size: NA; d_call: NA; cdr3_length: 15; cdr3_aa: CATRTGGTTNEKLFF; cdr3_nt: TGTGCCACCCGAACAGGAGGCACAACTAATGAAAAACTGTTTTTT
v_call: TRBV7-9; j_call: TRBJ2-3; clone_size: NA; d_call: TRBD1; cdr3_length: 17; cdr3_aa: CASSTDDRGWSTDTQYF; cdr3_nt: TGTGCCAGCAGCACAGATGACAGGGGGTGGAGCACAGATACGCAGTATTTT
v_call: TRBV30; j_call: TRBJ2-1; clone_size: NA; d_call: NA; cdr3_length: 14; cdr3_aa: CAWSFGGGGNEQFF; cdr3_nt: TGTGCCTGGAGTTTTGGGGGAGGGGGAAATGAGCAGTTCTTC
v_call: TRBV7-6; j_call: TRBJ1-1; clone_size: NA; d_call: NA; cdr3_length: 13; cdr3_aa: CASSLDGAREAFF; cdr3_nt: TGTGCCAGCAGCTTAGATGGAGCCAGAGAAGCTTTCTTT
v_call: TRBV27; j_call: TRBJ2-7; clone_size: NA; d_call: NA; cdr3_length: 14; cdr3_aa: CASSLRGEYYEQYF; cdr3_nt: TGTGCCAGCAGTTTAAGGGGAGAATATTACGAGCAGTACTTC
v_call: TRBV7-2; j_call: TRBJ2-4; clone_size: NA; d_call: TRBD2; cdr3_length: 16; cdr3_aa: CASSLMAGEAKNIQYF; cdr3_nt: TGTGCCAGCAGCTTAATGGCGGGGGAGGCCAAAAACATTCAGTACTTC
v_call: TRBV6-6; j_call: TRBJ2-3; clone_size: NA; d_call: NA; cdr3_length: 15; cdr3_aa: CAGTSGALSTDTQYF; cdr3_nt: TGTGCCGGAACATCAGGAGCTTTGAGCACAGATACGCAGTATTTT
v_call: TRBV27; j_call: TRBJ2-7; clone_size: NA; d_call: NA; cdr3_length: 13; cdr3_aa: CASSLGGGYEQYF; cdr3_nt: TGTGCCAGCAGCCTGGGGGGAGGATACGAGCAGTACTTC
v_call: TRBV7-4; j_call: TRBJ2-7; clone_size: NA; d_call: TRBD1; cdr3_length: 15; cdr3_aa: CASRRAGTVPYEQYF; cdr3_nt: TGTGCCAGCAGGAGGGCCGGGACAGTTCCCTACGAGCAGTACTTC
v_call: TRBV28; j_call: TRBJ1-1; clone_size: NA; d_call: TRBD1; cdr3_length: 13; cdr3_aa: CASSLWQGAEAFF; cdr3_nt: TGTGCCAGCAGTTTATGGCAGGGGGCAGAAGCTTTCTTT
v_call: TRBV7-2; j_call: TRBJ2-4; clone_size: NA; d_call: TRBD1; cdr3_length: 18; cdr3_aa: CASSLVPPGGEAKNIQYF; cdr3_nt: TGTGCCAGCAGCTTAGTGCCCCCAGGGGGTGAAGCCAAAAACATTCAGTACTTC
v_call: TRBV27; j_call: TRBJ2-1; clone_size: NA; d_call: TRBD2; cdr3_length: 16; cdr3_aa: CASSPGVAGSYNEQFF; cdr3_nt: TGTGCCAGCAGTCCGGGAGTAGCGGGCTCCTACAATGAGCAGTTCTTC
v_call: TRBV27; j_call: TRBJ2-7; clone_size: NA; d_call: TRBD1; cdr3_length: 14; cdr3_aa: CASSPRTGPYEQYF; cdr3_nt: TGTGCCAGCAGTCCCCGGACAGGACCCTACGAGCAGTACTTC
v_call: TRBV5-1; j_call: TRBJ2-5; clone_size: NA; d_call: NA; cdr3_length: 16; cdr3_aa: CASSSLWGENQETQYF; cdr3_nt: TGCGCCAGCAGCTCACTCTGGGGGGAGAACCAAGAGACCCAGTACTTC
v_call: TRBV5-5; j_call: TRBJ2-4; clone_size: NA; d_call: NA; cdr3_length: 17; cdr3_aa: CASSLVLNSLAKNIQYF; cdr3_nt: TGTGCCAGCAGCTTGGTTCTGAACTCTCTAGCCAAAAACATTCAGTACTTC
v_call: TRBV6-5; j_call: TRBJ2-3; clone_size: NA; d_call: TRBD2; cdr3_length: 14; cdr3_aa: CASRRLAGTDTQYF; cdr3_nt: TGTGCCTCCAGACGGCTAGCGGGCACAGATACGCAGTATTTT
v_call: TRBV30; j_call: TRBJ2-1; clone_size: NA; d_call: NA; cdr3_length: 16; cdr3_aa: CAWNPRDLSSYNEQFF; cdr3_nt: TGTGCCTGGAACCCAAGGGACTTGAGCTCCTACAATGAGCAGTTCTTC
v_call: TRBV9; j_call: TRBJ2-3; clone_size: NA; d_call: TRBD2; cdr3_length: 17; cdr3_aa: CASSPWASGVNTDTQYF; cdr3_nt: TGTGCCAGCAGCCCCTGGGCTAGCGGAGTTAACACAGATACGCAGTATTTT
v_call: TRBV10-1; j_call: TRBJ2-1; clone_size: NA; d_call: NA; cdr3_length: 13; cdr3_aa: CASSETSYNEQFF; cdr3_nt: TGCGCCAGCAGTGAGACTAGTTACAATGAGCAGTTCTTC
v_call: TRBV27; j_call: TRBJ1-1; clone_size: NA; d_call: NA; cdr3_length: 14; cdr3_aa: CASSFFQSNTEAFF; cdr3_nt: TGTGCCAGCAGTTTTTTTCAGTCGAACACTGAAGCTTTCTTT
v_call: TRBV13; j_call: TRBJ2-2; clone_size: NA; d_call: NA; cdr3_length: 17; cdr3_aa: CASSPSVDTAGTGELFF; cdr3_nt: TGTGCCAGCAGCCCATCCGTCGACACGGCCGGGACCGGGGAGCTGTTTTTT
v_call: TRBV9; j_call: TRBJ2-1; clone_size: NA; d_call: TRBD2; cdr3_length: 14; cdr3_aa: CASSEGLAGIEQFF; cdr3_nt: TGTGCCAGCAGCGAGGGACTAGCGGGAATTGAGCAGTTCTTC
v_call: TRBV27; j_call: TRBJ2-5; clone_size: NA; d_call: NA; cdr3_length: 12; cdr3_aa: CASRGGAETQYF; cdr3_nt: TGTGCCAGCAGGGGGGGGGCTGAGACCCAGTACTTC
v_call: TRBV27; j_call: TRBJ2-7; clone_size: NA; d_call: NA; cdr3_length: 12; cdr3_aa: CASSTQGYEQYF; cdr3_nt: TGTGCCAGCAGTACGCAGGGGTACGAGCAGTACTTC
v_call: TRBV7-9; j_call: TRBJ2-7; clone_size: NA; d_call: NA; cdr3_length: 13; cdr3_aa: CASSSNSNYEQYF; cdr3_nt: TGTGCCAGCAGCTCCAACTCTAACTACGAGCAGTACTTC
v_call: TRBV27; j_call: TRBJ1-2; clone_size: NA; d_call: TRBD1; cdr3_length: 15; cdr3_aa: CASRLGTGILYGYTF; cdr3_nt: TGTGCCAGCAGACTCGGGACAGGGATTCTTTATGGCTACACCTTC